The T cell receptor beta chain under discussion was sequenced for a study of blood T cells in healthy people across ages. Alongside a J-beta primer mix, a sample-barcoded 5' primer served in a second PCR lasting about 7 to 11 cycles. TCRdb re-analysed the 5' RACE reads in MiXCR, keeping a single row per CDR3 protein. The table includes 600,000 to 1,000,000 distinct CDR3 sequences, approximately 25% detected once. This CDR3 is 15 amino acids long. Germline lookup yields CDR1 LGHNA and CDR2 YSLEER. At least 5 micrograms of total RNA were extracted per sample. These data also formed part of another study, on T cells of mothers and their children.

This chain joins TRBV4-3 and TRBJ2-1; 7 bases are shared with TRBD2. The J call is in doubt because the DNA end fits TRBJ2-7 better. The sequence derives from a boy under 18 in good health. The sample consisted of blood. This CDR3 reads CASSHSLAVPYEQYF. The CDR3 DNA reads TGCGCCAGCAGTCATAGTCTAGCGGTTCCCTACGAGCAGTACTTC.